A single sample is the source of the 20 T cell receptor beta chains below, sequenced in a study of T cell changes during pregnancy in multiple sclerosis. The data were produced by immunoSEQ multiplex PCR, yet TCRdb's version contains in-frame clones alone and is incomplete. The data contain some 97,000 clones, roughly 90% of them singletons. The starting material was peripheral blood, obtained after pregnancy. The receptors were sampled from a female donor with multiple sclerosis, enrolled in a pregnancy study.

J is TRBJ2-5 and V is TRBV5-1; 8 positions match TRBD1. Germline loops: CDR1 SGHRS, CDR2 YFSETQ. This CDR3 region has 13 residues. V shed 2 bases, J shed 5 bases, and the junction held 2 bases outside the gene matches. CDR3 amino acids: CASSFNRGETQYF. The CDR3 DNA sequence: TGCGCCAGCAGCTTTAACAGGGGGGAGACCCAGTACTTC.

The V and J genes are TRBV25-1 and TRBJ2-2; D ambiguous. Per the germline V gene, CDR1 is MGHDK and CDR2 is SYGVNS. This CDR3 is built from 14 residues. V was clipped by 2 bases and J by 3 bases, with 7 bases between them. The CDR3 region has the DNA TGTGCCAGCAGTGAACTGGGCTACACCGGGGAGCTGTTTTTT. It is translated as CASSELGYTGELFF.

The chain uses TRBV27 and TRBJ2-3, with 9 bases aligning to TRBD2. V was pared by 8 bases and J by 2 bases, with 14 bases of the junction left unmatched. CDR1 is MNHEY, CDR2 SMNVEV, per germline (reference sequence). This CDR3 has 17 amino acids. Written as DNA, the CDR3 is TGTGCCAGCGGCATCCTCTCTAGCGGGACATTCACAGATACGCAGTATTTT. It is translated as CASGILSSGTFTDTQYF.

This sequence joins TRBV5-1 and TRBJ1-2; no reliable D call. Germline V gives CDR1 SGHRS, CDR2 YFSETQ. This CDR3 contains 12 residues. Trimming left V 4 bases short and J 8 bases short, with 12 bases between. CDR3 sequence reads: CASSNHGGGYTF. The CDR3 DNA follows: TGCGCCAGCAGCAACCATGGAGGGGGCTACACCTTC.

J is TRBJ1-2 and V is TRBV7-8; D gene unclear. Germline-derived CDR1 and CDR2 are SGHVS and FQNEAQ. Trimming took 8 bases from V and 8 from J, leaving 15 bases between them. The CDR3 is 12 residues long. DNA for the CDR3: TGTGCCAGCTCTTGGGTAGCGGGCGGCTACACCTTC. Protein sequence: CASSWVAGGYTF.

The V and J genes are TRBV11-2 and TRBJ2-7, with TRBD1 matching 10 bases. Germline-derived CDR1 and CDR2 are SGHAT and FQNNGV. The CDR3 extends over 15 amino acids. V lost 1 base, J lost 3 bases, and 3 bases stayed unmatched. CDR3 region: CASSLGQGANYEQYF. The CDR3 nucleotides read TGTGCCAGCAGCTTAGGACAGGGGGCGAACTACGAGCAGTACTTC.

The chain recombines TRBV29-1 with TRBJ2-6; D uncertain. With 4 bases removed from V and 4 bases from J, the gap between germline ends came to 8 bases. Germline lookup yields CDR1 SQVTM and CDR2 ANQGSEA. The CDR3 is made up of 13 amino acids. The CDR3 reads CSVVSSGANVLTF. The CDR3, as DNA: TGCAGCGTTGTTTCGTCCGGGGCCAACGTCCTGACTTTC.

In this sample, this clone turned up once. The chain couples TRBV6-5 to TRBJ2-7, with a tentative D call TRBD1 (6 bases). Per the germline V gene, CDR1 is MNHEY and CDR2 is SVGAGI. V gave up 7 bases and J gave up 3 bases, with 19 bases separating them. The CDR3 extends over 15 amino acids. The DNA of the CDR3 is TGTGCCAGCACTCCCAGGGGCTGGGGCGGCTACGAGCAGTACTTC. Residues: CASTPRGWGGYEQYF.

CDR3 DNA: TGTGCCAGCAGCGTAGGTCCGACTAGCGTGAACACCGGGGAGCTGTTTTTT. This translates into CASSVGPTSVNTGELFF. This chain links TRBV9 with TRBJ2-2, with TRBD2 matching 8 bases. The V and J ends lost 0 bases and 1 base, in that order; junction bases with no gene match: 5. This CDR3 contains 17 residues. Per the germline V gene, CDR1 is SGDLS and CDR2 is YYNGEE. The full variable domain, rest sourced from reference TRBV9 and TRBJ2-2, is DSGVTQTPKHLITATGQRVTLRCSPRSGDLSVYWYQQSLDQGLQFLIQYYNGEERAKGNILERFSAQQFPDLHSELNLSSLELGDSALYFCASSVGPTSVNTGELFFGEGSRLTVL.

The rearrangement joins TRBV12-5 to TRBJ1-5, with D perhaps TRBD1 (5 bases). The V and J ends lost 3 bases and 4 bases respectively, with 16 bases between them. Per the germline V gene, CDR1 is LGHNT and CDR2 is FRNRAP. This CDR3 is built from 16 residues. The CDR3 DNA reads as TGTGCTAGTGGTTTCATAGGGTGGGGCAGTAATCAGCCCCAGCATTTT. It is translated as CASGFIGWGSNQPQHF.

The chain uses TRBV15 and TRBJ1-3, with D hard to call. This CDR3 spans 15 amino acids. CDR1 LNHNV and CDR2 YYDKDF come from the germline V gene (reference sequence). The V end lost 0 bases, the J end lost 0 bases, and 6 bases lay between the germline ends. DNA of the CDR3: TGTGCCACCAGCAGAGACAAGAGCTCTGGAAACACCATATATTTT. The encoded protein is CATSRDKSSGNTIYF.

This clone was seen just once. V and J are TRBV15 and TRBJ1-5; possible D gene TRBD1, 6 bases. Germline CDR1 reads LNHNV; CDR2 reads YYDKDF (reference sequence). The CDR3 is 15 amino acids. Between the trimmed V and J ends, which lost 0 bases and 4 bases, there was a span of 10 bases. The chain's CDR3 is CATSRDAGQNQPQHF. CDR3 DNA: TGTGCCACCAGCAGAGATGCTGGACAGAATCAGCCCCAGCATTTT.

The chain employs TRBV19 and TRBJ2-1; 8 bases agree with TRBD2. CDR3 length: 15 amino acids. Germline values: CDR1 LNHDA, CDR2 SQIVND (reference sequence). The J segment lost 10 bases and the V segment lost 2 bases, leaving 10 bases of the junction unmatched. This CDR3 reads CASSISAGGAKEQFF. The CDR3 bases are TGTGCCAGTAGTATATCTGCCGGGGGGGCTAAGGAGCAGTTCTTC.

This clone was detected once. The V gene is TRBV11-3, the J gene TRBJ2-7; possibly TRBD1 for D (6 bases). Trimming left V 4 bases short and J 0 bases short, with 16 bases between. CDR1 and CDR2 from the germline V gene are SGHNT and YENEEA. The CDR3 loop spans 16 amino acids. CDR3: CASSSLTGALSYEQYF. The CDR3 nucleotides are TGTGCCAGCAGCTCCCTGACAGGCGCTCTCTCCTACGAGCAGTACTTC.

The J gene is TRBJ2-3, the V gene TRBV5-4; 9 bases map to TRBD1. From germline, CDR1 is SGHNT and CDR2 YYREEE (reference sequence). This CDR3 has 15 residues. V lost 2 bases and J lost 5; bases outside the gene matches: 6. CDR3 residues: CASSFQQGAGDTQYF. In DNA form, the CDR3 reads TGTGCCAGCAGCTTTCAACAGGGGGCAGGAGATACGCAGTATTTT.

V gene TRBV11-2 combines with J gene TRBJ1-2; 9 nucleotides match TRBD1. The V and J ends lost 5 bases and 4 bases, in that order; junction bases with no gene match: 8. The CDR3 extends over 15 amino acids. Per the germline V gene, CDR1 is SGHAT and CDR2 is FQNNGV. The CDR3 nucleotides read TGTGCCAGCAGCCCCGGACAGGGGATCCCCTATGGCTACACCTTC. As protein: CASSPGQGIPYGYTF.

This rearrangement joins TRBV5-4 to TRBJ1-6; 7 nucleotides align to TRBD1. The CDR3 length is 15 residues. Germline V gives CDR1 SGHNT, CDR2 YYREEE (reference sequence). Trimming at V came to 1 base and at J to 14 bases, leaving 12 bases not matched to a gene. DNA for the CDR3: TGTGCCAGCAGCTTGCTCCTGGGACAGATGCTAACCCTCCACTTT. Its protein product is CASSLLLGQMLTLHF. The variable domain in full, completed from reference TRBV5-4 and TRBJ1-6, reads ETGVTQSPTHLIKTRGQQVTLRCSSQSGHNTVSWYQQALGQGPQFIFQYYREEENGRGNFPPRFSGLQFPNYSSELNVNALELDDSALYLCASSLLLGQMLTLHFGNGTRLTVT.

The rearrangement uses TRBV6-5 and TRBJ1-2, with D uncertain. Trimming took off 0 bases at V and 0 bases at J, with 8 bases between the two ends. Germline V gene lookup returns CDR1 MNHEY and CDR2 SVGAGI. CDR3 length: 15 amino acids. The CDR3 nucleotides read TGTGCCAGCAGTTACTCGAGCGCCACTAACTATGGCTACACCTTC. This sequence encodes CASSYSSATNYGYTF.

The gene calls are TRBV5-1 and TRBJ2-3, with D possibly matching TRBD2 (5 bases). CDR1 is SGHRS and CDR2 is YFSETQ in the germline V gene. CDR3 length equals 15 residues. V lost 3 bases and J 2 bases, leaving 13 bases between the germline ends. The CDR3 is CASSSTGLATDTQYF. DNA for the CDR3: TGCGCCAGCAGCTCAACCGGGCTAGCCACAGATACGCAGTATTTT.

This rearrangement joins TRBV7-2 to TRBJ1-3, with unresolved D. Germline CDR1 is SGHTA and CDR2 is FQGNSA. V was clipped by 5 bases and J by 0 bases, with 11 bases between them. CDR3 length: 15 residues. The CDR3: CASSLKDSSGNTIYF. CDR3 in DNA: TGTGCCAGCAGCCTAAAAGATAGCTCTGGAAACACCATATATTTT.